The rows below give T cell receptor beta chains drawn from one sample of a study of CD8 T cells in ankylosing spondylitis. TCRdb redid the calling of the 5' RACE reads with MiXCR, one entry per CDR3 protein. Among about 500,000 distinct CDR3 sequences, approximately 5.3% were seen once, and the ten largest hold around 3.5%. The sample was blood, either unsorted or a sorted T cell fraction (not recorded which). These receptors originate from a male donor with ankylosing spondylitis. Each CDR3 is given with its conserved first and last residue. Each record gives: J gene, clone size, V gene, D gene, CDR3 protein, CDR3 DNA. D genes are given only for firm matches. Clone size is not always given. Where it is, it says once, few, many or a class for expanded clones.

J: TRBJ2-3
size: many
V: TRBV14
D: .
CDR3: CASSQDKQGRDTQYF
DNA: TGTGCCAGCAGCCAAGATAAGCAGGGGAGAGATACGCAGTATTTT

J: TRBJ2-4
size: few
V: TRBV7-6
D: TRBD2
CDR3: CASSPIAGMGKNIQYF
DNA: TGTGCCAGCAGCCCCATAGCGGGTATGGGCAAAAACATTCAGTACTTC

J: TRBJ2-7
size: many
V: TRBV5-1
D: .
CDR3: CASSLRGDTYEQYF
DNA: TGCGCCAGCAGCTTGCGAGGGGATACTTACGAGCAGTACTTC

J: TRBJ2-5
size: many
V: TRBV28
D: .
CDR3: CASSLSTAGQETQYF
DNA: TGTGCCAGCAGTTTAAGCACAGCAGGACAAGAGACCCAGTACTTC

J: TRBJ1-6
size: many
V: TRBV27
D: .
CDR3: CASSWGDPNSPLHF
DNA: TGTGCCAGCAGTTGGGGCGACCCGAATTCACCCCTCCACTTT

J: TRBJ2-1
size: many
V: TRBV10-3
D: .
CDR3: CAISAGNNEQFF
DNA: TGTGCCATCAGTGCGGGTAACAATGAGCAGTTCTTC

J: TRBJ2-1
size: many
V: TRBV20-1
D: TRBD2
CDR3: CSGSSGGDYNEQFF
DNA: TGCAGTGGGTCGAGCGGGGGGGATTACAATGAGCAGTTCTTC

J: TRBJ2-7
size: many
V: TRBV28
D: .
CDR3: CATLSADRHEQYF
DNA: TGTGCCACCTTATCAGCCGACAGGCACGAGCAGTACTTC

J: TRBJ2-7
size: .
V: TRBV12-5
D: .
CDR3: CASGFKGEQYF
DNA: TGTGCTAGTGGTTTCAAGGGCGAGCAGTACTTC

J: TRBJ2-4
size: many
V: TRBV20-1
D: .
CDR3: CSAWVLSAKNIQYF
DNA: TGCAGTGCTTGGGTGCTTTCGGCCAAAAACATTCAGTACTTC

J: TRBJ1-5
size: many
V: TRBV10-3
D: .
CDR3: CATRSSGVEQPQHF
DNA: TGTGCCACCCGTTCTAGCGGGGTCGAACAGCCCCAGCATTTT

J: TRBJ1-6
size: many
V: TRBV7-2
D: .
CDR3: CASSFGVFSPLHF
DNA: TGTGCCAGCAGCTTCGGGGTCTTTTCACCCCTCCACTTT

J: TRBJ2-7
size: many
V: TRBV5-1
D: .
CDR3: CASSLSGYSYEQYF
DNA: TGCGCCAGCAGCTTATCAGGGTACTCCTACGAGCAGTACTTC

J: TRBJ1-2
size: many
V: TRBV27
D: TRBD1
CDR3: CASSSPGTGGFGYTF
DNA: TGTGCCAGCAGTTCCCCCGGGACAGGGGGATTTGGCTACACCTTC

J: TRBJ2-7
size: many
V: TRBV5-6
D: .
CDR3: CASSLGAIPYEQYF
DNA: TGTGCCAGCAGCTTGGGAGCGATACCCTACGAGCAGTACTTC

J: TRBJ1-1
size: many
V: TRBV29-1
D: .
CDR3: CSVLRMQNTEAFF
DNA: TGCAGCGTCCTCCGCATGCAGAACACTGAAGCTTTCTTT

J: TRBJ2-5
size: many
V: TRBV7-9
D: .
CDR3: CASSPPARGSSQETQYF
DNA: TGTGCCAGCAGCCCACCGGCAAGAGGCAGTAGCCAAGAGACCCAGTACTTC

J: TRBJ2-3
size: many
V: TRBV4-3
D: .
CDR3: CASSPQASRTDTQYF
DNA: TGCGCCAGCAGCCCGCAGGCCTCTAGGACAGATACGCAGTATTTT